The 9 T cell receptor beta chains below all came from one sample that was sequenced in a study of OX40 agonist ivuxolimab in advanced cancers. Libraries were prepared by immunoSEQ multiplex PCR; TCRdb keeps only in-frame clonotypes and omits some of them. The table lists 40,000 to 50,000 clones, about 89% of them singletons, with under 0.7% in the top ten. The sample consisted of CD4+ or CD8+ T cells sorted from blood, taken in a trial of the OX40 agonist ivuxolimab. The receptor source for this set is an adult with an advanced solid tumor such as melanoma, head and neck, liver or kidney cancer.

The chain is built from TRBV7-8 and TRBJ2-7, with D hard to call. Germline V lookup: CDR1 SGHVS, CDR2 FQNEAQ. The V gene lost 1 base and the J gene lost 3 bases, with 13 bases spanning the gap. This CDR3 spans 15 amino acids. The CDR3 DNA sequence: TGTGCCAGCAGCTTAGTGTCACAAGAGATCTACGAGCAGTACTTC. Its translation is CASSLVSQEIYEQYF.

This clone has only one observation. The rearrangement uses TRBV6-5 and TRBJ1-1, with no clear D. The CDR3 runs to 14 residues. Germline assignment: CDR1 MNHEY and CDR2 SVGAGI. With 7 bases removed from V and 2 bases from J, the gap between germline ends came to 14 bases. The CDR3 sequence is CASNRVLSNTEAFF. The CDR3 bases are TGTGCCAGCAATAGGGTCCTGAGCAACACTGAAGCTTTCTTT.

J is TRBJ2-7 and V is TRBV6-5, with no clear D. V was cut by 8 bases and J by 0 bases, with 11 bases left in between. From germline, CDR1 is MNHEY and CDR2 SVGAGI. The CDR3 is made up of 13 amino acids. In nucleotides, the CDR3 is TGTGCCAGCGCCATCACCCGCTCCTACGAGCAGTACTTC. Amino acid sequence: CASAITRSYEQYF.

V is TRBV7-3 and J is TRBJ2-1; 8 bases line up with TRBD2. This CDR3 comprises 15 residues. Trimming removed 5 bases from V and 5 bases from J; junction bases left unmatched: 8. Germline V lookup: CDR1 SGHTA, CDR2 FQGTGA. The DNA for the CDR3 is TGTGCCAGCAGCCCAAATCGGGGGGGCGACAATGAGCAGTTCTTC. It translates to CASSPNRGGDNEQFF.

V gene TRBV5-4 combines with J gene TRBJ1-2; possible D gene TRBD1, 6 bases. Trimming cost V 0 bases and J 2 bases, with 14 bases left between them. CDR3 length: 16 residues. Germline V CDR1 and CDR2: SGHNT, YYREEE (reference sequence). This CDR3 reads CASSLDRGGINYGYTF. CDR3 bases: TGTGCCAGCAGCTTGGACAGAGGGGGAATCAACTATGGCTACACCTTC.

This clone was seen just once. The genes are TRBV5-1 and TRBJ2-5, with 9 bases matching TRBD1. From germline, CDR1 is SGHRS and CDR2 YFSETQ. The CDR3 sequence is 15 residues long. The V gene end was trimmed by 4 bases and the J gene end by 2 bases; junction bases not matched to a gene: 6. The CDR3 protein is CASSSGTGFQETQYF. The CDR3, as DNA: TGCGCCAGCAGCAGCGGGACAGGGTTTCAAGAGACCCAGTACTTC.

V usage is TRBV6-5 and J usage is TRBJ2-3; a weak D match, TRBD2 (6 bases). Germline loops: CDR1 MNHEY, CDR2 SVGAGI. Trimming left V 3 bases short and J 6 bases short, with 13 bases between. The CDR3 runs 14 residues. The CDR3 sequence is CASSYSSGLDTQYF. The CDR3 region has the DNA TGTGCCAGCAGTTATAGTAGCGGCTTGGATACGCAGTATTTT.

This chain connects TRBV19 to TRBJ2-2; 7 nucleotides agree with TRBD1. The CDR3 extends over 15 amino acids. Germline-derived CDR1 and CDR2 are LNHDA and SQIVND (reference sequence). Losses at the gene ends were 2 bases for V and 4 bases for J; bases not matched to a gene: 4. CDR3 nucleotides: TGTGCCAGTAGTATAACGGGACAGATCACCGGGGAGCTGTTTTTT. Translated, it gives CASSITGQITGELFF.

In nucleotides, the CDR3 is TGTGCCAGCCGACCCCCAGGAGGCGGGGGGAGCACAGATACGCAGTATTTT. This gives the protein CASRPPGGGGSTDTQYF. V is TRBV7-2 and J is TRBJ2-3; TRBD2 matches 8 bases. The V and J ends lost 8 bases and 0 bases, in that order; junction bases with no gene match: 13. Germline V gives CDR1 SGHTA, CDR2 FQGNSA. This CDR3 has 17 residues.